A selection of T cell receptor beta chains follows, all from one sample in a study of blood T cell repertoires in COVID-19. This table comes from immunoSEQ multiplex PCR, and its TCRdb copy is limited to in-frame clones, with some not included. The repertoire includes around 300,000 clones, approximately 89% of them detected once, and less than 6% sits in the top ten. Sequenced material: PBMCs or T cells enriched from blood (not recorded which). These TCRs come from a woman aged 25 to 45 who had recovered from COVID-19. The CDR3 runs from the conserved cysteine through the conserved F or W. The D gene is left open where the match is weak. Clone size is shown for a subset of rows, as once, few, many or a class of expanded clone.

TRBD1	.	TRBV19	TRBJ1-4	TGTGCCAGTAGTCCCGGGACAGTTTCAACTAATGAAAAACTGTTTTTT	CASSPGTVSTNEKLFF
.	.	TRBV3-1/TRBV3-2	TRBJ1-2	TGTGCCAGCAGCCACCCGGGGGGCTGGGGCTACACCTTC	CASSHPGGWGYTF
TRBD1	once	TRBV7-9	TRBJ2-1	TGTGCCAGCAGCTTAGACGCACGGGACAGGGAAAATGAGCAGTTCTTC	CASSLDARDRENEQFF
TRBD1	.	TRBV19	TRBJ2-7	TGTGCCAGCGCCGGACAGGGTAAAGGGGGTTACGAGCAGTACTTC	CASAGQGKGGYEQYF
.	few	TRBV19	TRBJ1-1	TGTGCCAGTAATACAGGGATCGTGAACACTGAAGCTTTCTTT	CASNTGIVNTEAFF
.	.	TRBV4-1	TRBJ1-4	TGCGCCAGCAGTCCCAAAAGCAGTCTGAGGCGGGGAGGTGAAAAACTGTTTTTT	CASSPKSSLRRGGEKLFF
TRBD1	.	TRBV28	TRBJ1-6	TGTGCCAGCATGTATCAGGGGGCGTCAAATTCACCCCTCCACTTT	CASMYQGASNSPLHF
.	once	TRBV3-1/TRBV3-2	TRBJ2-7	TGTGCCAGCAGCCGCTCACTCGCTAGCTACGAGCAGTACTTC	CASSRSLASYEQYF
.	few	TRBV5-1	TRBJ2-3	TGCGCCAGCAGCTTGCTGTCAGGGGACGCGGATACGCAGTATTTT	CASSLLSGDADTQYF
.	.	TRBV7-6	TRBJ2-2	TGTGCCAGTGCGGGGCGGAACACCGGGGAGCTGTTTTTT	CASAGRNTGELFF
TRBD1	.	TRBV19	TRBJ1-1	TGTGCCAGTAGTATAACGGACAGGGCGGCCACTGAAGCTTTCTTT	CASSITDRAATEAFF
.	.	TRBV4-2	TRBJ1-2	TGTGCCAGCAGCCAAGATCCGGGTGGGACTCCCTATGGCTACACCTTC	CASSQDPGGTPYGYTF
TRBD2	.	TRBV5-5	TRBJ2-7	TGTGCCAGCAGTCCGACTAGCGGGGGTGCTGGGAGAAACGAGCAGTACTTC	CASSPTSGGAGRNEQYF
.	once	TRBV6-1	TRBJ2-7	TGTGCCAGCAGTCAGGACAGCTCCTACGAGCAGTACTTC	CASSQDSSYEQYF
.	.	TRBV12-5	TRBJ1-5	TGTGCTAGTGGGCCCCAGGGAGGGAATCAGCCCCAGCATTTT	CASGPQGGNQPQHF
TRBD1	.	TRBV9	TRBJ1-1	TGTGCCAGCAGCGTAGTGGACAGGGTGTATGCTGAAGCTTTCTTT	CASSVVDRVYAEAFF
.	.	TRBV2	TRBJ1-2	TGTGCCAGCAGTGATGGGGCGCCGTCGGCCTATGGCTACACCTTC	CASSDGAPSAYGYTF
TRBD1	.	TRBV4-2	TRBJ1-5	TGTGCCAGCAGCCAACGGACAGGGTTTTTACAACATCAGCCCCAGCATTTT	CASSQRTGFLQHQPQHF
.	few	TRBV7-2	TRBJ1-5	TGTGCCAGCAGCTCCCGCCCCCGGGGGGCCCGTAATCAGCCCCAGCATTTT	CASSSRPRGARNQPQHF
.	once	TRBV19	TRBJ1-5	TGTGCCAGTAGTATGCGGGCGGCTAGCAATCAGCCCCAGCATTTT	CASSMRAASNQPQHF
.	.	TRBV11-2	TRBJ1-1	TGTGCCAGCAGCTTAGGAGGGGGGGCCAACACTGAAGCTTTCTTT	CASSLGGGANTEAFF
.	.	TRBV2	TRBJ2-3	TGTGCCTCATTAGCGGATGGCACAGATACGCAGTATTTT	CASLADGTDTQYF
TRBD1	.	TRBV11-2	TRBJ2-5	TGTGCCAGCAGGGCGCCGGGACAGGGGAAAGAGACCCAGTACTTC	CASRAPGQGKETQYF
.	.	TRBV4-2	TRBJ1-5	TGTGCCAGCAGCCTACTCGGGGGGCAGAGCAATCAGCCCCAGCATTTT	CASSLLGGQSNQPQHF
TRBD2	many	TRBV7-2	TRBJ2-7	TGTGCCAGCAGCTTTGCTAGCGGGACCCCCTACGAGCAGTACTTC	CASSFASGTPYEQYF
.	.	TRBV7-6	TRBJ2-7	TGTGCCAGCAGCTTAGGGGGACAAGCCTACGAGCAGTACTTC	CASSLGGQAYEQYF
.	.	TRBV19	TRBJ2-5	TGTGCCAGTAGTTCAGGAGCGGGCGAGACCCAGTACTTC	CASSSGAGETQYF
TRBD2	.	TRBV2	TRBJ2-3	TGTGCCAGCAGTGATGTCAGAGCGGGGCTAGGATTT	CASSDVRAGLGF
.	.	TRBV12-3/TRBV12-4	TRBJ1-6	TGTGCCAGCAGTTTTAACACTAATTCACCCCTCCACTTT	CASSFNTNSPLHF
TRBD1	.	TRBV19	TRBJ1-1	TGTGCCAGTAGTATTCTCAGGGGGCTGGACACTGAAGCTTTCTTT	CASSILRGLDTEAFF
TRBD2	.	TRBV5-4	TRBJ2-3	TGTGCCAGCAGCTTGCCCTCTAGCGGGGGCGGCACAGATACGCAGTATTTT	CASSLPSSGGGTDTQYF
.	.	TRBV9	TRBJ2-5	TGTGCCAGCAGCGGAAAACAGGGACAAGAGACCCAGTACTTC	CASSGKQGQETQYF
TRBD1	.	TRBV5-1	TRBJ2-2	TGCGCCAGCAGCCCCTGGACAGGGGGAGCTACCGGGGAGCTGTTTTTT	CASSPWTGGATGELFF
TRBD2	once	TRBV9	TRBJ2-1	TGTGCCAGCAGCTCCGGGACTAGCGGGGGGGCCGAGGATGAGCAGTTCTTC	CASSSGTSGGAEDEQFF
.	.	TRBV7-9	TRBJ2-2	TGTGCCAGTAACCAACAGGGAGATACCGGGGAGCTGTTTTTT	CASNQQGDTGELFF
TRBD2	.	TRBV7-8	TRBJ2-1	TGTGCCAGCAGCCCCCTAAGGTTCCAGCGGGGGGGCCTGAGCTCCTACAATGAGCAGTTCTTC	CASSPLRFQRGGLSSYNEQFF
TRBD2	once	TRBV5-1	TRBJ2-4	TGCGCCAGCAGCTTGGAGGTTAGCGGGGGAGCCGGCGGGAACATTCAGTACTTC	CASSLEVSGGAGGNIQYF
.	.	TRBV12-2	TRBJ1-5	TGTGCAAGTCGCTTGGCAAGGGACAGGGAGAGGAGGCAGCCCCAGCATTTT	CASRLARDRERRQPQHF
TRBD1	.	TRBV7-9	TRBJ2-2	TGTGCCAGCAGTGGGACAGAGAACACCGGGGAGCTGTTTTTT	CASSGTENTGELFF
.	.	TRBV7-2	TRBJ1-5	TGTGCCAGCAGCTTAACAGGCAATCAGCCCCAGCATTTT	CASSLTGNQPQHF
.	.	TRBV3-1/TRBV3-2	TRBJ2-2	TGTGCCAGCAGCCAAATTTCGTCGAACACCGGGGAGCTGTTTTTT	CASSQISSNTGELFF
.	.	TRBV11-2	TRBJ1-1	TGTGCCAGCACCCCAAACAGGGTGAACACTGAAGCTTTCTTT	CASTPNRVNTEAFF
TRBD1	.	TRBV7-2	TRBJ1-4	TGTGCCAGCAGCCCGCAGGGGGCGGTTGGTGAAAAACTGTTTTTT	CASSPQGAVGEKLFF
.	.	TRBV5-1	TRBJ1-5	TGCGCCAGCAGCTTCGGTAGCAATCAGCCCCAGCATTTT	CASSFGSNQPQHF
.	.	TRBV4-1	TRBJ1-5	TGCGCCAGCAGCCAGATCCGGGATGAACAGCCCCAGCATTTT	CASSQIRDEQPQHF
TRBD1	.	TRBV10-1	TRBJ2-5	TGCGCCAGCAGTAGAACAGGGGGCCGGGAGACCCAGTACTTC	CASSRTGGRETQYF
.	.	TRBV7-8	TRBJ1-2	TGTGCCAGCAGCTTAGACGTTCGGGGGGGCTATGGCTACACCTTC	CASSLDVRGGYGYTF
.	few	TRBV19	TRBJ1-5	TGTGCCAGTTCCGGGACACATAGCAATCAGCCCCAGCATTTT	CASSGTHSNQPQHF
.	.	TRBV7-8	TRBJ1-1	TGTGCCAGCAGCTACCGACACAGCCCTGAAGCTTTCTTT	CASSYRHSPEAFF
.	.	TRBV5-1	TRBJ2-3	TGCGCCAGCAGCTTGGAGACTTTCACAGATACGCAGTATTTT	CASSLETFTDTQYF
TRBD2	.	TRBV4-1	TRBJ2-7	TGCGCCAGCAGCCCCGGGACTAGTTCGTACGAGCAGTACTTC	CASSPGTSSYEQYF
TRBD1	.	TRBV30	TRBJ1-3	TGTGCCTGGAGTGCGGGACAGGGGCCTTCCTCTGGAAACACCATATATTTT	CAWSAGQGPSSGNTIYF
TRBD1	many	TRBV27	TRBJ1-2	TGTGCCAGCAGTCTGGCGCAACGACAGGGAAGAGGGGGCTACACCTTC	CASSLAQRQGRGGYTF